The 29 T cell receptor beta chains below come from one sample, sequenced in a study of graft-versus-host responses after intestinal transplantation. Profiled with immunoSEQ multiplex PCR; TCRdb holds only in-frame clones, not every one. The table has 86,000 or so clones, 75% to 95% seen once; the top ten hold around 6%. These receptors lack a known antigen. The input for sequencing was unstimulated CD8+ T cells sorted from spleen or lymph node cells, taken before intestinal transplant. The receptors derive from a human donor who received an intestinal transplant.

The chain joins TRBV6-1 to TRBJ2-7; no firm D call. Trimming removed 1 base at V and 1 base at J, with 8 bases between. Looked up from germline, CDR1 is MNHNS and CDR2 is SASEGT. The CDR3 length is 14 residues. The CDR3 spells CASSEVALSYEQYF. The CDR3 coding sequence is TGTGCCAGCAGTGAAGTAGCCTTATCCTACGAGCAGTACTTC.

The chain joins TRBV10-3 to TRBJ2-7; D remains ambiguous. The CDR3 loop spans 15 amino acids. Germline CDR1 reads ENHRY; CDR2 reads SYGVKD. V was pared by 3 bases and J by 0 bases, with 12 bases between. CDR3 nucleotides: TGTGCCATCAGTGACAAGCCGTGGGGCTCCTACGAGCAGTACTTC. Protein product: CAISDKPWGSYEQYF.

This clone appeared a single time. The chain carries TRBV25-1 and TRBJ2-1; tentatively, D is TRBD1 or TRBD2 (5 bases each). The length of the CDR3 is 14 residues. Trimming cost V 5 bases and J 5 bases, with 13 bases left between them. Germline-derived CDR1 and CDR2 are MGHDK and SYGVNS. CDR3 DNA: TGTGCCAGCAGTCGGGGACGAAGTAACAATGAGCAGTTCTTC. Translation gives CASSRGRSNNEQFF.

This clone has a single count. The chain uses TRBV4-1 and TRBJ1-1, with D perhaps TRBD1 (6 bases). The CDR3 loop spans 16 amino acids. Germline CDR1 is MGHRA and CDR2 is YSYEKL. The V end was cut by 4 bases, the J end by 2 bases, with 17 bases between. The CDR3 loop reads CASSLTGTNPNTEAFF. In DNA, the CDR3 is TGCGCCAGCAGCCTAACCGGGACAAACCCTAACACTGAAGCTTTCTTT.

The J gene is TRBJ2-5, the V gene TRBV5-4; possible D gene TRBD2, 7 bases. Germline-derived CDR1 and CDR2 are SGHNT and YYREEE (reference sequence). The CDR3 consists of 15 residues. V lost 0 bases to trimming and J lost 5 bases, with 14 bases between them. This CDR3 reads CASSLGSGGLETQYF. In DNA, the CDR3 is TGTGCCAGCAGCTTGGGTTCCGGGGGGCTTGAGACCCAGTACTTC.

The chain couples TRBV9 to TRBJ1-5; 9 positions match TRBD1. V dropped 3 bases and J dropped 5; count of bases not matched to a gene: 3. Germline V gene sequence: CDR1 SGDLS, CDR2 YYNGEE. This CDR3 is 14 amino acids long. CDR3 coding DNA: TGTGCCAGCAGCGAGACAGGGGGGGATCAGCCCCAGCATTTT. Its translation: CASSETGGDQPQHF.

The rearrangement uses TRBV19 and TRBJ1-6, with D uncertain. V lost 5 bases to trimming and J lost 7 bases, with 9 bases between them. CDR1 is LNHDA and CDR2 is SQIVND in the germline V gene (reference sequence). The CDR3 covers 13 residues. The CDR3 protein is CASSLGWNSPLHF. The CDR3 coding sequence is TGTGCCAGTAGTTTAGGGTGGAATTCACCCCTCCACTTT.

The genes are TRBV13 and TRBJ1-5; D not certain. Germline V gene data show CDR1 as PRHDT and CDR2 as FYEKMQ (reference sequence). Trimming cost V 0 bases and J 7 bases, with 13 bases left between them. The CDR3 has 15 amino acids. As DNA, the CDR3 is TGTGCCAGCAGCTTAGGGGCAGGTGGCGGACAGCCCCAGCATTTT. Protein: CASSLGAGGGQPQHF.

The gene calls are TRBV10-2 and TRBJ1-6, with TRBD1 as a possible D gene (5 bases). V shed 6 bases and J shed 3 bases, with 9 bases lying between them. Germline CDR1 WSHSY, CDR2 SAAADI. The CDR3 loop spans 14 amino acids. Here the CDR3 reads CASRSGIYNSPLHF. In DNA, the CDR3 is TGCGCCAGCAGGTCAGGGATCTATAATTCACCCCTCCACTTT.

The chain has TRBV9 and TRBJ1-1; 10 bases align to TRBD1. The V gene end was trimmed by 4 bases and the J gene end by 4 bases; junction bases not matched to a gene: 10. In germline, CDR1 is SGDLS, CDR2 YYNGEE. This CDR3 region has 16 residues. The CDR3 loop reads CASSTGQGDMSTEAFF. In DNA form, the CDR3 reads TGTGCCAGCAGCACAGGACAGGGGGATATGAGCACTGAAGCTTTCTTT. The variable domain in full, with the rest retrieved from reference TRBV9 and TRBJ1-1, is DSGVTQTPKHLITATGQRVTLRCSPRSGDLSVYWYQQSLDQGLQFLIQYYNGEERAKGNILERFSAQQFPDLHSELNLSSLELGDSALYFCASSTGQGDMSTEAFFGQGTRLTVV.

The chain couples TRBV7-9 to TRBJ2-3; D is perhaps TRBD2 (6 bases). Germline CDR1 and CDR2: SEHNR and FQNEAQ (reference sequence). The CDR3 contains 18 residues. V lost 2 bases and J 6 bases, leaving 24 bases between the germline ends. The CDR3 protein is CASSLSGRDWGLPDTQYF. CDR3 DNA sequence: TGTGCCAGCAGCTTATCGGGAAGGGACTGGGGCCTCCCGGATACGCAGTATTTT.

The CDR3: CASSPRPGLAGGRDTQYF. Here the CDR3 DNA reads TGTGCCAGCAGCCCAAGACCCGGACTAGCGGGAGGGAGAGATACGCAGTATTTT. V is TRBV7-9 and J is TRBJ2-3; TRBD2 aligns across 15 bases. CDR3 length: 18 residues. Looked up from germline, CDR1 is SEHNR and CDR2 is FQNEAQ (reference sequence). Trimming cost V 5 bases and J 5 bases; bases outside gene matches: 11.

The chain's CDR3 is CASSIAPSGSGYEQFF. Here the CDR3 DNA reads TGTGCCAGTAGTATCGCACCGAGCGGGAGTGGCTATGAGCAGTTCTTC. V gene TRBV19 combines with J gene TRBJ2-1, with 8 bases lining up with TRBD2. Trimming removed 3 bases from V and 8 bases from J; junction bases left unmatched: 12. This CDR3 has 16 amino acids. Germline V gene sequence: CDR1 LNHDA, CDR2 SQIVND (reference sequence). Filled out from reference TRBV19 and TRBJ2-1, the complete variable domain reads DGGITQSPKYLFRKEGQNVTLSCEQNLNHDAMYWYRQDPGQGLRLIYYSQIVNDFQKGDIAEGYSVSREKKESFPLTVTSAQKNPTAFYLCASSIAPSGSGYEQFFGPGTRLTVL.

J is TRBJ2-5 and V is TRBV7-7, with D possibly matching TRBD1 (5 bases). The germline V and J ends were trimmed by 5 bases and 5 bases, with 18 bases remaining between them. Germline assignment: CDR1 SSHAT and CDR2 FNYEAQ (reference sequence). CDR3 size: 15 residues. The CDR3 spells CASSPSPDTTETQYF. Here the CDR3 DNA reads TGTGCCAGCAGCCCCTCCCCGGACACAACGGAGACCCAGTACTTC.

The chain employs TRBV13 and TRBJ2-7; a weak D match, TRBD1 (7 bases). This CDR3 region has 15 residues. Trimming shortened V by 3 bases and J by 5 bases, and 17 bases separated the two germline ends. Germline V gene sequence: CDR1 PRHDT, CDR2 FYEKMQ (reference sequence). CDR3 in amino acids: CASSFSTGRSHEQYF. The CDR3 DNA sequence: TGTGCCAGCAGCTTCTCGACAGGGAGGAGCCACGAGCAGTACTTC.

The chain uses TRBV11-2 and TRBJ1-2; unclear D gene. CDR1 is SGHAT, CDR2 FQNNGV, per germline. The CDR3 consists of 13 residues. V lost 3 bases and J 5 bases, leaving 10 bases between the germline ends. DNA of the CDR3: TGTGCCAGCAGCTTCCCCTTGGGGTATGGCTACACCTTC. Its protein is CASSFPLGYGYTF.

Of note for this clone: It is likely a read error: a sequence one base away is far more abundant. The rearrangement links TRBV6-4 to TRBJ2-3, with D perhaps assigned TRBD1 or TRBD2 (6 bases each). The CDR3 is 12 residues long. Germline V gene sequence: CDR1 MRHNA, CDR2 SNTAGT. This chain's CDR3 is CASSAGEDTQFF. Here the CDR3 DNA reads TGTGCCAGCAGTGCAGGGGAGGATACGCAGTTTTTT.

V and J are TRBV11-2 and TRBJ2-3, with 7 bases matching TRBD2. The germline V gene encodes CDR1 SGHAT and CDR2 FQNNGV. V shed 5 bases and J 2 bases; nucleotides not matched to a gene: 10. The CDR3 is 16 residues long. In nucleotides, the CDR3 is TGTGCCAGCAGCCCACTAGCGCGGCCCGACACAGATACGCAGTATTTT. This translates into CASSPLARPDTDTQYF.

In DNA form, the CDR3 reads TGTGCCAGTTCTGGTGGGAATCAAGGCAATGAGCAGTTCTTC. Protein sequence: CASSGGNQGNEQFF. V is TRBV6-5 and J is TRBJ2-1; D uncertain. Germline CDR1 is MNHEY and CDR2 is SVGAGI. Trimming pared 9 bases from V and 6 bases from J, leaving 18 bases between. CDR3 length: 14 amino acids.

As for this clone: One junction end does not reproduce the germline sequence, and a read error may be involved. The chain has TRBV5-1 and TRBJ2-7; tentatively, D is TRBD1 or TRBD2 (5 bases each). The germline V gene has CDR1 SGHRS and CDR2 YFSETQ. The CDR3 has 15 amino acids. Here the CDR3 reads CARRATLERSGEQYF. Here the CDR3 DNA reads TGCGCCCGCAGGGCCACACTGGAGCGGTCGGGCGAGCAGTACTTC.

The CDR3 is CASRRRESDSYEQYF. The CDR3 nucleotides are TGCGCCAGCAGAAGGCGGGAGTCGGACTCCTACGAGCAGTACTTC. The chain carries TRBV4-1 and TRBJ2-7; 7 bases agree with TRBD2. The CDR3 covers 15 residues. V was clipped by 6 bases and J by 0 bases; unmatched bases: 8. From germline, CDR1 is MGHRA and CDR2 YSYEKL.

The chain carries TRBV9 and TRBJ2-3; D remains unclear. The CDR3 has 15 amino acids. Germline CDR1 is SGDLS and CDR2 is YYNGEE. V dropped 4 bases and J dropped 4 bases, with 16 bases sitting between them. The CDR3 loop is CASSPNLAGADTQYF. CDR3 in DNA: TGTGCCAGCAGCCCCAACCTGGCTGGCGCAGATACGCAGTATTTT.

This chain links TRBV7-9 with TRBJ2-1, with 10 positions matching TRBD2. With V trimmed by 7 bases and J by 3 bases, 6 bases remained unmatched. CDR1 is SEHNR, CDR2 FQNEAQ, per germline (reference sequence). The CDR3 loop spans 15 amino acids. CDR3 amino acids: CASTLGLADYNEQFF. In DNA form, the CDR3 reads TGTGCCAGCACCCTAGGACTAGCGGACTACAATGAGCAGTTCTTC.

This clone occurred a few times. V usage is TRBV7-9 and J usage is TRBJ2-7; D may correspond to TRBD1 or TRBD2 (5 bases each). The germline V gene has CDR1 SEHNR and CDR2 FQNEAQ (reference sequence). Trimming took off 8 bases at V and 4 bases at J, with 15 bases between the two ends. The CDR3 runs 13 residues. The CDR3 nucleotides read TGTGCCAGCGAGGGACCGAGTCGATACGAGCAGTACTTC. It encodes CASEGPSRYEQYF.

The sample holds one count of this clone. The chain links TRBV4-1 to TRBJ2-7, with TRBD2 matching over 9 bases. CDR1 is MGHRA, CDR2 YSYEKL, per germline. V gave up 4 bases and J gave up 2 bases; unmatched junction bases: 3. The CDR3 has 14 amino acids. CDR3 amino acids: CASSRTSEPYEQYF. CDR3 nucleotides: TGCGCCAGCAGCCGGACTAGCGAACCCTACGAGCAGTACTTC.

The chain combines TRBV28 with TRBJ2-3; possible D gene TRBD1, 6 bases. The CDR3 has 16 residues. Germline V gene sequence: CDR1 MDHEN, CDR2 SYDVKM. The V end was cut by 3 bases, the J end by 0 bases, with 13 bases between. In DNA, the CDR3 is TGTGCCAGCAGTTTGGGTAGGGGGTGGAGCACAGATACGCAGTATTTT. This gives the protein CASSLGRGWSTDTQYF.

This chain connects TRBV27 to TRBJ1-1, with 7 nucleotides matching TRBD1. J lost 5 bases, V lost 5 bases, and 11 bases had no gene match. Germline lookup yields CDR1 MNHEY and CDR2 SMNVEV (reference sequence). This CDR3 contains 15 residues. For the CDR3, the DNA is TGTGCCAGCAGTGGATCAATACAGGGGAGAACTGAAGCTTTCTTT. Protein product: CASSGSIQGRTEAFF.

The J gene is TRBJ2-1, the V gene TRBV7-2; tentatively, D is TRBD2 (7 bases). The V gene's germline CDR1 is SGHTA and CDR2 FQGNSA. This CDR3 comprises 16 residues. Trimming removed 5 bases from V and 0 bases from J, with 14 bases in between. The CDR3 here is CASSPPGGSSYNEQFF. CDR3 in DNA: TGTGCCAGCAGCCCGCCGGGGGGCAGCTCCTACAATGAGCAGTTCTTC.

This clone was found a few times. The chain combines TRBV5-6 with TRBJ1-1; no clear D. The germline V and J ends were trimmed by 1 base and 1 base, with 8 bases remaining between them. The germline V gene has CDR1 SGHDT and CDR2 YYEEEE. The CDR3 is 14 residues long. CDR3 bases: TGTGCCAGCAGCTTGTGGGGTGGGAACACTGAAGCTTTCTTT. Translating gives CASSLWGGNTEAFF.